A single sample gave rise to the 17 T cell receptor beta chains below, sequenced in a study of cytomegalovirus exposure and HLA in healthy donors. The repertoire was sequenced with immunoSEQ multiplex PCR; TCRdb's copy has only in-frame clones and lacks some. The sample shows about 100,000 clones, around 82% of them seen only once. Sequencing was performed on PBMCs. Source of these receptors: a woman aged 18-35 years in good health and CMV-seronegative.

The chain has TRBV2 and TRBJ1-2; 8 nucleotides match TRBD1. After removal of 4 bases from V and 4 bases from J, the junction contained 5 bases not matched to a gene. This CDR3 contains 14 residues. Germline V gene data show CDR1 as SNHLY and CDR2 as FYNNEI. CDR3 loop: CASSAGQGVYGYTF. In DNA, the CDR3 is TGTGCCAGCAGTGCTGGACAGGGCGTCTATGGCTACACCTTC.

Details on this clone: This CDR3 is also generated by other DNA sequences in the sample. This chain links TRBV30 with TRBJ1-2, with 11 bases that match TRBD1. The CDR3 is made up of 15 amino acids. The V gene end was trimmed by 7 bases and the J gene end by 7 bases; junction bases not matched to a gene: 14. Germline CDR1 and CDR2: GTSNPN and SVGIG (reference sequence). CDR3 nucleotide sequence: TGTGCCTTCTTAGCTGCCGGGACAGGGGGTATTGGCTACACCTTC. The encoded protein is CAFLAAGTGGIGYTF.

The genes are TRBV6-1 and TRBJ1-1, with 8 bases fitting TRBD1. CDR1 and CDR2 from the germline V gene are MNHNS and SASEGT. CDR3 size: 13 residues. V dropped 6 bases and J dropped 7; count of bases not matched to a gene: 7. The CDR3 DNA follows: TGTGCCAGCAGAGGCAGGGGGCGCGATGAAGCTTTCTTT. Its protein product is CASRGRGRDEAFF.

J is TRBJ1-2 and V is TRBV10-3, with 7 bases aligning to TRBD1. CDR1 is ENHRY, CDR2 SYGVKD, per germline. The CDR3 runs to 13 residues. The V segment lost 6 bases and the J segment 2 bases; nucleotides outside the gene matches: 3. The CDR3 here is CAISGDSNYGYTF. The CDR3 coding sequence is TGTGCCATCAGCGGGGACAGCAACTATGGCTACACCTTC.

This rearrangement joins TRBV29-1 to TRBJ1-1; 11 positions match TRBD1. CDR3 size: 15 residues. V shed 2 bases, J shed 4 bases, and the junction held 6 bases outside the gene matches. CDR1 and CDR2 from the germline V gene are SQVTM and ANQGSEA. The CDR3 region is CSVERTGGVFTEAFF. CDR3 sequence (DNA): TGCAGCGTTGAAAGGACAGGGGGCGTTTTCACTGAAGCTTTCTTT. Full variable domain (missing parts from reference TRBV29-1 and TRBJ1-1): SAVISQKPSRDICQRGTSLTIQCQVDSQVTMMFWYRQQPGQSLTLIATANQGSEATYESGFVIDKFPISRPNLTFSTLTVSNMSPEDSSIYLCSVERTGGVFTEAFFGQGTRLTVV.

The genes are TRBV19 and TRBJ1-5; unclear D gene. In germline, CDR1 is LNHDA, CDR2 SQIVND (reference sequence). Trimming took 2 bases from V and 2 from J, leaving 10 bases between them. This CDR3 spans 15 amino acids. CDR3 loop: CASSIIVGGNQPQHF. The CDR3 coding sequence is TGTGCCAGTAGTATAATAGTCGGAGGCAATCAGCCCCAGCATTTT.

The V call is TRBV28, the J call TRBJ1-5; the D gene is possibly TRBD1 (6 bases). Trimming shortened V by 4 bases and J by 3 bases, and 19 bases separated the two germline ends. CDR3 length equals 17 residues. The germline V gene has CDR1 MDHEN and CDR2 SYDVKM. The CDR3 loop is CASSSTDGSGANQPQHF. The CDR3 region has the DNA TGTGCCAGCAGTTCCACCGACGGCTCAGGGGCCAATCAGCCCCAGCATTTT. The entire variable domain, with the rest obtained from reference TRBV28 and TRBJ1-5, is as follows: DVKVTQSSRYLVKRTGEKVFLECVQDMDHENMFWYRQDPGLGLRLIYFSYDVKMKEKGDIPEGYSVSREKKERFSLILESASTNQTSMYLCASSSTDGSGANQPQHFGDGTRLSIL.

Turning to this clone: Other DNA sequences of this sample code for an identical CDR3. This chain links TRBV9 with TRBJ1-2; 8 nucleotides agree with TRBD1. The CDR3 is 14 residues long. V gave up 0 bases and J gave up 2 bases; unmatched junction bases: 0. Germline V gene data show CDR1 as SGDLS and CDR2 as YYNGEE. CDR3 in DNA: TGTGCCAGCAGCGTAGGACAGGGGAACTATGGCTACACCTTC. Protein product: CASSVGQGNYGYTF.

The chain uses TRBV5-1 and TRBJ2-3; weak D call: TRBD1 (5 bases). V lost 0 bases and J 3 bases, leaving 8 bases between the germline ends. Germline CDR1 SGHRS, CDR2 YFSETQ. The CDR3 is made up of 14 amino acids. Here the CDR3 reads CASSLGQPTDTQYF. Written as DNA, the CDR3 is TGCGCCAGCAGCTTGGGACAGCCGACAGATACGCAGTATTTT.

The chain employs TRBV6-6 and TRBJ1-1; a possible D gene is TRBD1 (5 bases). The CDR3 consists of 12 residues. In germline, CDR1 is MNHNY, CDR2 SVGAGI (reference sequence). V lost 4 bases, J lost 10 bases, and 13 bases lay in between. This chain's CDR3 is CASSLWGEVAFF. DNA of the CDR3: TGTGCCAGCAGTTTGTGGGGGGAAGTAGCTTTCTTT.

This chain joins TRBV6-6 and TRBJ2-1, with D maybe TRBD1 (5 bases). Germline CDR1 is MNHNY and CDR2 is SVGAGI (reference sequence). V lost 8 bases and J lost 5, with 10 bases in between. CDR3 length: 12 residues. The CDR3: CASSGKDNEQFF. The CDR3 region has the DNA TGTGCCAGCTCAGGGAAGGACAATGAGCAGTTCTTC.

V gene TRBV28 combines with J gene TRBJ2-7; TRBD2 matches 7 bases. Germline lookup yields CDR1 MDHEN and CDR2 SYDVKM. V gave up 7 bases and J gave up 4 bases; unmatched junction bases: 10. The CDR3 is 14 amino acids. CDR3 in DNA: TGTGCCAGCATCCCGGGGACTACCAGGTACGAGCAGTACTTC. This gives the protein CASIPGTTRYEQYF. The full variable domain, completed using reference TRBV28 and TRBJ2-7, is DVKVTQSSRYLVKRTGEKVFLECVQDMDHENMFWYRQDPGLGLRLIYFSYDVKMKEKGDIPEGYSVSREKKERFSLILESASTNQTSMYLCASIPGTTRYEQYFGPGTRLTVT.

This sequence joins TRBV9 and TRBJ1-2; maybe TRBD1 (5 bases). Germline CDR1 reads SGDLS; CDR2 reads YYNGEE. The germline V and J ends were trimmed by 2 bases and 10 bases, with 12 bases remaining between them. This CDR3 is 12 amino acids long. CDR3 in DNA: TGTGCCAGCAGCGTTCAGGGCCAGGACTACACCTTC. Encoded protein: CASSVQGQDYTF.

The chain is built from TRBV5-1 and TRBJ1-5; possible D gene TRBD1, 5 bases. The CDR3 extends over 15 amino acids. V was trimmed by 0 bases and J by 1 base, leaving 8 bases between them. Germline V gene sequence: CDR1 SGHRS, CDR2 YFSETQ. The chain's CDR3 is CASSLGGGSNQPQHF. CDR3 bases: TGCGCCAGCAGCTTGGGGGGGGGAAGCAATCAGCCCCAGCATTTT. The full variable domain, completed using reference TRBV5-1 and TRBJ1-5, is KAGVTQTPRYLIKTRGQQVTLSCSPISGHRSVSWYQQTPGQGLQFLFEYFSETQRNKGNFPGRFSGRQFSNSRSEMNVSTLELGDSALYLCASSLGGGSNQPQHFGDGTRLSIL.

This rearrangement joins TRBV6-1 to TRBJ1-2, with D maybe TRBD1 (6 bases). CDR1 is MNHNS and CDR2 is SASEGT in the germline V gene. This CDR3 is 15 amino acids long. V dropped 6 bases and J dropped 0 bases, with 14 bases sitting between them. The CDR3 reads CASSTWTDSNYGYTF. DNA for the CDR3: TGTGCCAGCAGCACATGGACAGATTCTAACTATGGCTACACCTTC.

J is TRBJ1-4 and V is TRBV28; a weak D match, TRBD1 (5 bases). CDR3 length: 14 amino acids. Trimming stripped 3 bases from V and 3 bases from J, with 8 bases between. The germline CDR1 and CDR2 sequences are MDHEN and SYDVKM. CDR3 in amino acids: CASSLTEPNEKLFF. CDR3 DNA: TGTGCCAGCAGTTTGACAGAACCTAATGAAAAACTGTTTTTT.

V and J are TRBV4-2 and TRBJ2-1, with D unresolved. CDR1 and CDR2 from the germline V gene are LGHNA and YNFKEQ. The CDR3 has 11 amino acids. V was trimmed by 4 bases and J by 4 bases, leaving 2 bases between them. CDR3 in DNA: TGTGCCAGCAGCCTATACAATGAGCAGTTCTTC. Translation gives CASSLYNEQFF.